This T cell receptor (beta chain) appears in the sequencing data of a study of blood T cell repertoires in COVID-19. Overall study: Donors in the United States, Italy and Spain gave samples during acute or convalescent COVID-19.

As originally analysed: Amplification of reference gene primers provided the estimated nucleated cell counts. Assay used: immunoSEQ multiplex PCR; TCRdb lists only in-frame clones, some missing. V and J calls plus clone size are reproduced from that table; the DNA served to infer D and trimming. Here the sample spans roughly 280,000 clones, more than 85% being singletons. Those who participated ranged in age from roughly 18 to 95 years and resided in 20 to 30 US areas. The study recruited exposed participants who had met a COVID-19 case within 2 weeks before entry. Germline values: CDR1 SGHDT, CDR2 YYEEEE. The CDR3 sequence is 14 residues long. V dropped 7 bases and J dropped 1 base, with 14 bases sitting between them.

The gene calls are TRBV5-6 and TRBJ1-1; a weak D match, TRBD1 (5 bases). The clonotype was recovered from a man aged 35 to 55 who had been exposed to COVID-19. The sequencing input was PBMCs or T cells enriched from blood (not recorded which). The CDR3 nucleotides read TGTGCCAGCCTCACGGTGGGGCAGAACACTGAAGCTTTCTTT. Its translation is CASLTVGQNTEAFF.